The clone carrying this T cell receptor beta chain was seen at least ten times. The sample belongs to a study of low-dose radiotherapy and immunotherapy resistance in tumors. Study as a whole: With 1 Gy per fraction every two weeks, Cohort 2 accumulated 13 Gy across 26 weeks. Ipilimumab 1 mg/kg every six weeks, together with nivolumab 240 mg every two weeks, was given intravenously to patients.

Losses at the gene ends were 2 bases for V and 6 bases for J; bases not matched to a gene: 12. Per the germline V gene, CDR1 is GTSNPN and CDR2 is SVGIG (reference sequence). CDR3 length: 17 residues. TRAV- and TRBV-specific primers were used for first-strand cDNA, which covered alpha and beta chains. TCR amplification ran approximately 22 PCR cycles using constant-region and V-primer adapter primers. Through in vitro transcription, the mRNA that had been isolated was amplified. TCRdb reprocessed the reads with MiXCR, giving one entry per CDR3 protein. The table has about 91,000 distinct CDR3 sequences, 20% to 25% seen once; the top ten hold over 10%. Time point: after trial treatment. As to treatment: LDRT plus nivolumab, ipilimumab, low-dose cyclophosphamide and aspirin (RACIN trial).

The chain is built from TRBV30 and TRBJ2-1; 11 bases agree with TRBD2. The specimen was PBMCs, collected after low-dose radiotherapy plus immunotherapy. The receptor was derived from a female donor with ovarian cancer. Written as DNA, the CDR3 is TGTGCCTGGAGTCTCACCCTTACTAGCGGGAGACCCAATGAGCAGTTCTTC. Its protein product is CAWSLTLTSGRPNEQFF.